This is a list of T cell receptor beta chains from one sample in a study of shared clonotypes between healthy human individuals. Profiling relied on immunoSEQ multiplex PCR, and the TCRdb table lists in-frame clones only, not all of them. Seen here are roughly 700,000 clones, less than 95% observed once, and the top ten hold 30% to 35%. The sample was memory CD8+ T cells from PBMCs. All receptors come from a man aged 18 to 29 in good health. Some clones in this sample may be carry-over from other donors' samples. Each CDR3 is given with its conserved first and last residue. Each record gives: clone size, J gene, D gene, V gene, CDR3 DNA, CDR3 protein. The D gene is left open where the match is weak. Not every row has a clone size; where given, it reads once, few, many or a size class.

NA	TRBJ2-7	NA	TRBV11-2	TGTGCCAGCAGCTTAGATCCGTACGAGCAGTACTTC	CASSLDPYEQYF
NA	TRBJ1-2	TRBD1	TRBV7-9	TGTGCCAGCAGCCCAAGGGGGCCCCAGAGTGGCTACACCTTC	CASSPRGPQSGYTF
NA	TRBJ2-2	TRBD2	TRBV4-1	TGCGCCAGCAGCCAAAGGTCGGCGGGAGTCGCCGGGGAGCTGTTTTTT	CASSQRSAGVAGELFF
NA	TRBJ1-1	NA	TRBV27	TGTGCCAGCAGTTTATCCCAGCGTGGGGGTGAAGCTTTCTTT	CASSLSQRGGEAFF
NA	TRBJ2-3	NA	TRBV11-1	TGTGCCAGCAGCATTAGACTAGAGACGCAGTATTTT	CASSIRLETQYF
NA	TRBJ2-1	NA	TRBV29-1	TGCAGCGTAACGGTCTACAATGAGCAGTTCTTC	CSVTVYNEQFF
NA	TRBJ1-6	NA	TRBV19	TGTGCCAGTAGTATAGGGGGATCAAGCTCCTATAATTCACCCCTCCACTTT	CASSIGGSSSYNSPLHF
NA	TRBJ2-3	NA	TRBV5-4	TGTGCCAGCAGCTTATACACAGATACGCAGTATTTT	CASSLYTDTQYF
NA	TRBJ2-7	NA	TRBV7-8	TGTGCCAGCAGCTTAGGGGCAGGCTACGAGCAGTACTTC	CASSLGAGYEQYF
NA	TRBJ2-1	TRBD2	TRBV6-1	TGTGCCAGCAGCGTCAGCGGGAGAGGGAATGAGCAGTTCTTC	CASSVSGRGNEQFF
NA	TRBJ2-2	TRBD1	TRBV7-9	TGTGCCAGCAGCTACTCACAGGGGGCTGCCGGGGAGCTGTTTTTT	CASSYSQGAAGELFF
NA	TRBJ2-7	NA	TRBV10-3	TGTGCCATCAGGGGGGGTCCCCAGGGGCGATCCTGGGAGCAGTACTTC	CAIRGGPQGRSWEQYF
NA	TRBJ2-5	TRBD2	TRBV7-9	TGTGCCAGCAGCCCACCGGGACTAGCGGGAGGCCGGGAGACCCAGTACTTC	CASSPPGLAGGRETQYF
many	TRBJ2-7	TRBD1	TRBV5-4	TGTGCCAGCAGCTTGGATCTAGGGACAGGGGTGTCCGAGCAGTACTTC	CASSLDLGTGVSEQYF
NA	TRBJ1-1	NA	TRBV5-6	TGTGCCAGCAGCTTGGTTAACGGGGGGAACACTGAAGCTTTCTTT	CASSLVNGGNTEAFF
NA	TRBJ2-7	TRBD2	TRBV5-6	TGTGCCAGCAGCGGGGGGGTCGAGCAGTACTTC	CASSGGVEQYF
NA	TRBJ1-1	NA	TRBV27	TGTGCCAGCAGTTCCGGACCCGGGTCCGGGAACACTGAAGCTTTCTTT	CASSSGPGSGNTEAFF
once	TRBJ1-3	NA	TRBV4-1	TGCGCCAGCAGCCCCGACACGCGGGCTGGAAACACCATATATTTT	CASSPDTRAGNTIYF
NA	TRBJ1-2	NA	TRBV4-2	TGTGCCAGCAGCCAACCCCGAGCGGATAACTATGGCTACACCTTC	CASSQPRADNYGYTF
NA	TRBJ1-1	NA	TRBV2	TGTGCCAGCAGTGGGGCCGGTTACATGAACACTGAAGCTTTCTTT	CASSGAGYMNTEAFF
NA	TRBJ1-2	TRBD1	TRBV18	TGTGCCAGCTCACCACGTCCGGGACAGGAGGACTATGGCTACACCTTC	CASSPRPGQEDYGYTF
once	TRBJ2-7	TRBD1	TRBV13	TGTGCCAGCAGCTTAGGCGCAGGGGGCGCAACCTACGAGCAGTACTTC	CASSLGAGGATYEQYF
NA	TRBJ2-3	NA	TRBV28	TGTGCCAGCAGTTTCCCAGGGGGGGAGGGCCGGGCAGATACGCAGTATTTT	CASSFPGGEGRADTQYF
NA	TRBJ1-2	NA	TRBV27	TGTGCCAGCAGTTCCTGGACAGCTCATTTTTCTGGCTACACCTTC	CASSSWTAHFSGYTF
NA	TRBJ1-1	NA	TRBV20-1	TGCAGTGCTAGTTACGGGACTGAAGCTTTCTTT	CSASYGTEAFF
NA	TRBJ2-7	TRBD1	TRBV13	TGTGCCAGCAGCTCCAGACAGGGGCCAGACGTCTACGAGCAGTACTTC	CASSSRQGPDVYEQYF
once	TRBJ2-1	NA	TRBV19	TGTGCCAGTAGCCAAAACAATGAGCAGTTCTTC	CASSQNNEQFF
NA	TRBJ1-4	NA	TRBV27	TGTGCCAGCAGTTTTTGTGTCCCTCACGGACGTGATGAAAAACTGTTTTTT	CASSFCVPHGRDEKLFF
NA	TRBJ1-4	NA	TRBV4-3	TGCGCCAGCAGCCAAGATCGATTAAGGGGTGAAAAACTGTTTTTT	CASSQDRLRGEKLFF
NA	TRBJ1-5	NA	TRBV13	TGTGCCAGCAGCTTGAGTCAGGAGCCGAATCAGCCCCAGCATTTT	CASSLSQEPNQPQHF
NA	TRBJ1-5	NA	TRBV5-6	TGTGCCAGCAGCTTGATGTCCCAGCCCCAGCATTTT	CASSLMSQPQHF
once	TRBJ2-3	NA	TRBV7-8	TGTGCCAGCAGCCCTCTTCTTGCAGGGTATAGCACAGATACGCAGTATTTT	CASSPLLAGYSTDTQYF
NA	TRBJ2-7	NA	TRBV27	TGTGCCAGCCGTGGATCCTTTGAGCAGTACTTC	CASRGSFEQYF
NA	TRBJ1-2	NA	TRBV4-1	TGCGCCAGCAGCCCCCAAGTGGGGCGAAGAAAGAACTATGGCTACACCTTC	CASSPQVGRRKNYGYTF
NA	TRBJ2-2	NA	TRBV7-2	TGTGCCAGCAGCCCCCAGGGCAGGGGGGGTACCGGGGAGCTGTTTTTT	CASSPQGRGGTGELFF
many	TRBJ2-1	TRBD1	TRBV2	TGTGCCGTTGTCTTGGGGACAGGGACTTACAATGAGCAGTTCTTC	CAVVLGTGTYNEQFF
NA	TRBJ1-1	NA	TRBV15	TGTGCCACCAGCAGAGGGGTGGGTAATGAAGCTTTCTTT	CATSRGVGNEAFF
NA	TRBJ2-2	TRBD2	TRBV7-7	TGTGCCAGCAGCTTAGGCGGGAGGGCCGGCACCGGGGAGCTGTTTTTT	CASSLGGRAGTGELFF
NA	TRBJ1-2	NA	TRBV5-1	TGCGCCAGCAGCTTGGTAACCTCACGAGGCTACACCTTC	CASSLVTSRGYTF
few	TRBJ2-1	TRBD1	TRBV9	TGTGCCAGCACCCAGACAGGGGAAGCCTACAATGAGCAGTTCTTC	CASTQTGEAYNEQFF
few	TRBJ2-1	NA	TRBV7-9	TGTGCCAGCAGCTCAGTCGACAGTTACAATGAGCAGTTCTTC	CASSSVDSYNEQFF
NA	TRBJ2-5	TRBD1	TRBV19	TGTGCCAGTAGTTCGGACAGGGAGGAGACCCAGTACTTC	CASSSDREETQYF
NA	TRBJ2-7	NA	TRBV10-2	TGCGCCAGCAGTGAAATCCCCTACGAGCAGTACTTC	CASSEIPYEQYF
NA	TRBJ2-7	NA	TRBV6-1	TGTGCCAGCAGTGAAGCCGGCGGGAACAGGGGTTTATACGAGCAGTACTTC	CASSEAGGNRGLYEQYF
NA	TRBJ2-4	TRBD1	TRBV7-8	TGTGCCAGCAGCTTACGGACAGGGGAATTCAAAAACATTCAGTACTTC	CASSLRTGEFKNIQYF
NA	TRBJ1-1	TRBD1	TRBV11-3	TGTGCCAGCAGCAGGGGGCACACTGAAGCTTTCTTT	CASSRGHTEAFF
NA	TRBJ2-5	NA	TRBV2	TGTGCCAGCAGTGAGAGCCGGGCCAACCAAGAGACCCAGTACTTC	CASSESRANQETQYF
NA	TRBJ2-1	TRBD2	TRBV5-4	TGTGCCAGCAGCGGAACTAGCGTGAACAATGAGCAGTTCTTC	CASSGTSVNNEQFF
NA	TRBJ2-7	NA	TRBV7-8	TGTGCCAGCACCGAGAGGCTCGGCGACGAGCAGTACTTC	CASTERLGDEQYF
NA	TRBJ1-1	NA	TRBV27	TGTGCCAGCAGTGCGGACGGGATGAACACTGAAGCTTTCTTT	CASSADGMNTEAFF
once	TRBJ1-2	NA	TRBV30	TGTGCCTGGATTTCCGCCCCTCTTTATGGCTACACCTTC	CAWISAPLYGYTF
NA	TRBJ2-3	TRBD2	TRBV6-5	TGTGCCAGCAGCTCCGGGGAGGGAGGTTTGGATACGCAGTATTTT	CASSSGEGGLDTQYF
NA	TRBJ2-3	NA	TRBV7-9	TGTGCCAGCCGGGACGAGGATACGCAGTATTTT	CASRDEDTQYF
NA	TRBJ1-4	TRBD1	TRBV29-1	TGCAGCGTTGTAGGGGACAGTATCTCAACTAATGAAAAACTGTTTTTT	CSVVGDSISTNEKLFF
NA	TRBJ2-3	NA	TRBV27	TGTGCCAGCAGTTGGGGAACAGGGAGCGGAGATACGCAGTATTTT	CASSWGTGSGDTQYF
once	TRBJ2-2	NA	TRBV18	TGTGCCAGCTCACCACCGGTGTGGCAGGGGAACACCGGGGAGCTGTTTTTT	CASSPPVWQGNTGELFF
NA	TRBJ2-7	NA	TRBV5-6	TGTGCCAGCAGCTTAGCTAGCGTGTACGAGCAGTACTTC	CASSLASVYEQYF
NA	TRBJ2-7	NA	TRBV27	TGTGCCAGCAGATACCAAGGGAGCGAGCAGTACTTC	CASRYQGSEQYF
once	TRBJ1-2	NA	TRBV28	TGTGCCAGCAGCCTGCTGGGGGGAATTAACTATGGCTACACCTTC	CASSLLGGINYGYTF
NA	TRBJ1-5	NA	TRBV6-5	TGTGCCAGCAGTTACGGGGGGAATCAGCCCCAGCATTTT	CASSYGGNQPQHF